This T cell receptor beta chain stems from a study of T cells in Graves' hyperthyroidism and ophthalmopathy. RNA transcripts yielded amplified TCR beta CDR3 regions. First-round RT-PCR with HTBI primers amplified the TCR CDR3 region. One entry per CDR3 protein, called by TCRdb with MiXCR from the multiplex PCR reads. The data show around 600,000 distinct CDR3 sequences, approximately 15% seen once. This clonotype appeared many times. Antigen: not known. Disease lasting under 3 months, a NOSPECS grade of at least 4, and a Clinical Activity Score of at least 3 were features of the ophthalmopathy patients. Any patient presenting with uncontrolled infection, other autoimmune disease, pregnancy or lactation was left out. The PBMCs were sourced from fresh peripheral blood (more than 8.5 ml). J lost 2 bases, V lost 6 bases, and 3 bases had no gene match. The CDR3 length is 14 residues. Findings and limits, study-wide: In the blood, most expanded thyroid clonotypes above 0.001 appeared as well.

The V and J genes are TRBV12-3 or TRBV12-4 and TRBJ2-1; 8 bases fit TRBD1. Sequencing used blood. The origin of this receptor is a woman in her 50s with Graves' ophthalmopathy. This CDR3 is CASSRQGTYNEQFF. Here the CDR3 DNA reads TGTGCCAGCAGCCGACAGGGGACCTACAATGAGCAGTTCTTC.